Presented here are 6 T cell receptor beta chains from one specimen sequenced in a study of long-term antiretroviral therapy in people with HIV. Survey level was the resolution at which the v3.0 immunoSEQ assay ran. Measured with immunoSEQ multiplex PCR; TCRdb has only the in-frame clones, and not every one. The sample carries some 15,000 clones, roughly 82% recorded once. The material sequenced was unsorted PBMCs, taken 1.8 years before starting antiretroviral therapy. These TCRs come from a woman aged 40-49 years with HIV.

This clone was seen once. V usage is TRBV5-4 and J usage is TRBJ1-1; perhaps TRBD1 as D (6 bases). CDR3 length: 17 residues. V lost 1 base to trimming and J lost 5 bases, with 21 bases between them. Looked up from germline, CDR1 is SGHNT and CDR2 is YYREEE (reference sequence). The CDR3 protein is CASSLWLASDRKTEAFF. CDR3 nucleotide sequence: TGTGCCAGCAGCTTGTGGCTTGCCTCCGACAGGAAAACTGAAGCTTTCTTT.

This clone was seen just once. The chain links TRBV19 to TRBJ1-5; weak D call: TRBD1 (5 bases). The CDR3 consists of 15 residues. The V gene lost 7 bases and the J gene lost 0 bases, with 13 bases spanning the gap. Per germline, CDR1 LNHDA and CDR2 SQIVND (reference sequence). This CDR3 reads CASTIDSYSNQPQHF. CDR3 nucleotide sequence: TGTGCCAGTACAATCGACAGTTATAGCAATCAGCCCCAGCATTTT.

The CDR3 sequence: CASSLSSQDYGYTF. CDR3 nucleotide sequence: TGTGCCAGCAGCTTAAGTTCCCAGGATTATGGCTACACCTTC. The J gene is TRBJ1-2, the V gene TRBV7-9; D uncertain. Trimming took 2 bases from V and 5 from J, leaving 12 bases between them. This CDR3 spans 14 amino acids. Germline V gene lookup returns CDR1 SEHNR and CDR2 FQNEAQ (reference sequence).

The V gene is TRBV7-9, the J gene TRBJ2-2, with TRBD2 matching over 16 bases. The CDR3 consists of 19 residues. In germline, CDR1 is SEHNR, CDR2 FQNEAQ (reference sequence). V gave up 5 bases and J gave up 7 bases; unmatched junction bases: 13. In nucleotides, the CDR3 is TGTGCCAGCAGCGCCCCGGGACTAGCGGGAGGGCCTAAAATCGGGGAGCTGTTTTTT. This translates into CASSAPGLAGGPKIGELFF. Drawing the rest from reference TRBV7-9 and TRBJ2-2, the complete variable domain is DTGVSQNPRHKITKRGQNVTFRCDPISEHNRLYWYRQTLGQGPEFLTYFQNEAQLEKSRLLSDRFSAERPKGSFSTLEIQRTEQGDSAMYLCASSAPGLAGGPKIGELFFGEGSRLTVL.

The gene calls are TRBV19 and TRBJ2-1; D perhaps matches TRBD2 (5 bases). The CDR3 has 15 amino acids. Per germline, CDR1 LNHDA and CDR2 SQIVND (reference sequence). Trimming left V 6 bases short and J 0 bases short, with 12 bases between. The CDR3 DNA sequence: TGTGCCAGTAGATCGGTGGACTCCTCCTACAATGAGCAGTTCTTC. Amino acids: CASRSVDSSYNEQFF.

The chain joins TRBV5-6 to TRBJ2-1, with TRBD1 identical over 8 bases. There are 15 residues in the CDR3. From germline, CDR1 is SGHDT and CDR2 YYEEEE. V lost 4 bases to trimming and J lost 9 bases; unmatched junction nucleotides: 12. The CDR3 reads CASSLEDREVSEQFF. The CDR3 DNA sequence: TGTGCCAGCAGCCTTGAGGACAGGGAAGTAAGTGAGCAGTTCTTC.